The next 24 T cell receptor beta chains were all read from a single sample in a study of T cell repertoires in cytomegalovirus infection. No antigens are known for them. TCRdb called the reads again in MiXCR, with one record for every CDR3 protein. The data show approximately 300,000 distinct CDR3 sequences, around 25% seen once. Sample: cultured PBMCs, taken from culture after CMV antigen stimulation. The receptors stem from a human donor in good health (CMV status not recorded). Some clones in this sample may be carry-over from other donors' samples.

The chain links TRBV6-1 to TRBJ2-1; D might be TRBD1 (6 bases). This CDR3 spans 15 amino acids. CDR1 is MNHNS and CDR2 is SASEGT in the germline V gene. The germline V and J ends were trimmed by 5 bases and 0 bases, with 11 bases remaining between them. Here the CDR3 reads CASSSQQGSYNEQFF. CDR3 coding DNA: TGTGCCAGCAGTTCTCAACAGGGCTCCTACAATGAGCAGTTCTTC.

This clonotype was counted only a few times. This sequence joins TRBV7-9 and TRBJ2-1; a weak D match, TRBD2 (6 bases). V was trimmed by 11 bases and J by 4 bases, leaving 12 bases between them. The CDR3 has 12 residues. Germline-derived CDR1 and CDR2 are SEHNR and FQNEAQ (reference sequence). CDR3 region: CASEGGYNEQFF. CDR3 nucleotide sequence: TGTGCCTCGGAGGGAGGTTACAATGAGCAGTTCTTC.

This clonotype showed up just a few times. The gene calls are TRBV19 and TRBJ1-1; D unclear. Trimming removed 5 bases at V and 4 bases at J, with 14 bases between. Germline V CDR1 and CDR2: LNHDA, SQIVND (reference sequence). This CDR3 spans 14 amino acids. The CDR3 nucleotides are TGTGCCAGTAGTGCGGGCTTACGGGGCACTGAAGCTTTCTTT. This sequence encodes CASSAGLRGTEAFF.

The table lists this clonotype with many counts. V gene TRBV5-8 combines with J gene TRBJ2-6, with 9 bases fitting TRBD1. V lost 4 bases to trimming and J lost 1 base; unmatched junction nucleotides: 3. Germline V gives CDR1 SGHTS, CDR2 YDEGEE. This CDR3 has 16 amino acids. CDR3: CASSTDRGSGANVLTF. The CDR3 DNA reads TGTGCCAGCAGCACTGACAGGGGGTCTGGGGCCAACGTCCTGACTTTC.

The CDR3: CASKFHGGHFEAFF. Here the CDR3 DNA reads TGTGCCAGCAAATTTCATGGGGGGCATTTTGAAGCTTTCTTT. The rearrangement uses TRBV28 and TRBJ1-1, with D tentatively TRBD1 (6 bases). V lost 7 bases, J lost 7 bases, and 19 bases lay in between. This CDR3 spans 14 amino acids. CDR1 and CDR2 (germline): MDHEN, SYDVKM.

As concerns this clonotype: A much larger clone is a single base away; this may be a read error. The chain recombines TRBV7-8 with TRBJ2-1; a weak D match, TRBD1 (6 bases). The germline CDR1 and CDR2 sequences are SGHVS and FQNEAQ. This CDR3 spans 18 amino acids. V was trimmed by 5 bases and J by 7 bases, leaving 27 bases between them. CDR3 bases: TGTGCCAGCAGCCGAGGGGGACAAGGGCCTCGAAATCGGAATGAGCAGTTCTTC. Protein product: CASSRGGQGPRNRNEQFF. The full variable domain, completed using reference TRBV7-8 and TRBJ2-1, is GAGVSQSPRYKVAKRGQDVALRCDPISGHVSLFWYQQALGQGPEFLTYFQNEAQLDKSGLPSDRFFAERPEGSVSTLKIQRTQQEDSAVYLCASSRGGQGPRNRNEQFFGPGTRLTVL.

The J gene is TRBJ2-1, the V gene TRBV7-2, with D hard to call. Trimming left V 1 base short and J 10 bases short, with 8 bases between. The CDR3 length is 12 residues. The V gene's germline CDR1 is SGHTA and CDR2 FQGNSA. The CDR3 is CASSLVLWEQFF. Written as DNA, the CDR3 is TGTGCCAGCAGCTTAGTGTTGTGGGAGCAGTTCTTC. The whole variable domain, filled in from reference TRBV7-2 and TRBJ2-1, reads GAGVSQSPSNKVTEKGKDVELRCDPISGHTALYWYRQSLGQGLEFLIYFQGNSAPDKSGLPSDRFSAERTGGSVSTLTIQRTQQEDSAVYLCASSLVLWEQFFGPGTRLTVL.

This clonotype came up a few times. The CDR3 coding sequence is TGTGCCAGCAGTACCCCACGACAGGGCGCCCACGAGCAGTACGTC. Its translation: CASSTPRQGAHEQYV. The chain joins TRBV6-1 to TRBJ2-7; 7 bases map to TRBD1. Trimming removed 5 bases from V and 5 bases from J; junction bases left unmatched: 12. CDR3 size: 15 residues. Germline values: CDR1 MNHNS, CDR2 SASEGT.

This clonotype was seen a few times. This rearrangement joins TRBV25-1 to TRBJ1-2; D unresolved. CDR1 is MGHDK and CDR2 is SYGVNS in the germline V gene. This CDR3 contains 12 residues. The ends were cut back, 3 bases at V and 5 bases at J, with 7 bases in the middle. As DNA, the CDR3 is TGTGCCAGCAGTGACTCGGGGTATGGCTACACCTTC. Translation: CASSDSGYGYTF.

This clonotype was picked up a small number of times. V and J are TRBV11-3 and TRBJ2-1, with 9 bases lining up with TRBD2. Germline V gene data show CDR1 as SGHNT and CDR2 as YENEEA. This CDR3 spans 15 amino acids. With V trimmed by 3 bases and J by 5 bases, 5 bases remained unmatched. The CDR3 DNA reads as TGTGCCAGCAGCTTTAGTAGCGGGAGTCACAATGAGCAGTTCTTC. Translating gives CASSFSSGSHNEQFF.

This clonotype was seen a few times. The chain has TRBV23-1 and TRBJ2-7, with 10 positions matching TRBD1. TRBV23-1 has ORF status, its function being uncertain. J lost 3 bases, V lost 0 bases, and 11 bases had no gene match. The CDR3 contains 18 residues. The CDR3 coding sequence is TGCGCCAGCAGTCAATCGTTCGGGACAGGGGAAAACTACTACGAGCAGTACGTC. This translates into CASSQSFGTGENYYEQYV.

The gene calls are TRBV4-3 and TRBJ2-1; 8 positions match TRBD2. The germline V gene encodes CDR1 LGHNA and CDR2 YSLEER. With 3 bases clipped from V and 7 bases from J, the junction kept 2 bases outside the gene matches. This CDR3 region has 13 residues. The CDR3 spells CASSQIAGNEQFF. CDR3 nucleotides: TGCGCCAGCAGCCAGATAGCGGGGAATGAGCAGTTCTTC.

The CDR3 region is CASSLDSFSQPQHF. The CDR3 nucleotides read TGTGCCAGCAGCCTGGACAGTTTCAGTCAGCCCCAGCATTTT. The gene calls are TRBV6-2 or TRBV6-3 and TRBJ1-5; TRBD1 might be the D (6 bases). Trimming removed 6 bases from V and 6 bases from J, with 15 bases in between. This CDR3 contains 14 residues. Germline V lookup: CDR1 MNHEY, CDR2 SVGEGT.

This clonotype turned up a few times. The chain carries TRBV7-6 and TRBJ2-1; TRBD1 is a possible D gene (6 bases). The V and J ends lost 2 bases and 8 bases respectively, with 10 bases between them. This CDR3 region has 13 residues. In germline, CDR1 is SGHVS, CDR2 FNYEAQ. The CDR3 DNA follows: TGTGCCAGCAGCTTACCAGGGGCCGATGAGCAGTTCTTC. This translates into CASSLPGADEQFF. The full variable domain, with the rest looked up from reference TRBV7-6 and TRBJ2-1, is GAGVSQSPRYKVTKRGQDVALRCDPISGHVSLYWYRQALGQGPEFLTYFNYEAQQDKSGLPNDRFSAERPEGSISTLTIQRTEQRDSAMYRCASSLPGADEQFFGPGTRLTVL.

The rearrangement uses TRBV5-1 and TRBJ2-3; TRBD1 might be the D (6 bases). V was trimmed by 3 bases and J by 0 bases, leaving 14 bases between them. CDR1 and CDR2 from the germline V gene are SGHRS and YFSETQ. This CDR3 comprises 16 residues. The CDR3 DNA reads TGCGCCAGCAGCTCCAACGGACAGCCGAGCACAGATACGCAGTATTTT. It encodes CASSSNGQPSTDTQYF. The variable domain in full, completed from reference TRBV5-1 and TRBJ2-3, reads KAGVTQTPRYLIKTRGQQVTLSCSPISGHRSVSWYQQTPGQGLQFLFEYFSETQRNKGNFPGRFSGRQFSNSRSEMNVSTLELGDSALYLCASSSNGQPSTDTQYFGPGTRLTVL.

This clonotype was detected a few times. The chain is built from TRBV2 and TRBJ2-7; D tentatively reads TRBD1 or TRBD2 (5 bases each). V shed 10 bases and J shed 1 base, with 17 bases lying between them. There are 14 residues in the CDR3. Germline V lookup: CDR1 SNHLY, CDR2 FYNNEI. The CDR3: CATIRGPRSYEQYF. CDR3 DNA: TGTGCCACGATCCGGGGCCCACGGTCCTACGAGCAGTACTTC.

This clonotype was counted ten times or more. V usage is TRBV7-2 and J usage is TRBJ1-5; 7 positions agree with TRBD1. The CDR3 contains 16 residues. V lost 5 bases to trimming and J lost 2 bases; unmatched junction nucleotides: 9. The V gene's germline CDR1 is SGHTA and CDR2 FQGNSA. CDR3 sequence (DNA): TGTGCCAGCAGCCCCAACTTTACAGGGGGCAATCAGCCCCAGCATTTT. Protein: CASSPNFTGGNQPQHF.

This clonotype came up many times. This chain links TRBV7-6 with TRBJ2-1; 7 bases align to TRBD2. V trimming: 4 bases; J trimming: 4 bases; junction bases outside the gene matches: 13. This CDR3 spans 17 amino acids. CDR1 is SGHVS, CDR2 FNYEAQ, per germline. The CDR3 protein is CASSYGRAEGLYNEQFF. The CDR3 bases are TGTGCCAGCAGCTACGGACGAGCGGAGGGACTATACAATGAGCAGTTCTTC. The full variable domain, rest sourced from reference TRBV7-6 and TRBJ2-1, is GAGVSQSPRYKVTKRGQDVALRCDPISGHVSLYWYRQALGQGPEFLTYFNYEAQQDKSGLPNDRFSAERPEGSISTLTIQRTEQRDSAMYRCASSYGRAEGLYNEQFFGPGTRLTVL.

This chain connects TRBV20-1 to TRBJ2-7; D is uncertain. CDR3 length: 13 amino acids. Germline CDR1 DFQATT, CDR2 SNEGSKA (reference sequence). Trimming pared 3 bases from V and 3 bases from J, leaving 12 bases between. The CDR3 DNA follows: TGCAGTGCTAGCGGGCAGGTTGACTACGAGCAGTACTTC. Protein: CSASGQVDYEQYF.

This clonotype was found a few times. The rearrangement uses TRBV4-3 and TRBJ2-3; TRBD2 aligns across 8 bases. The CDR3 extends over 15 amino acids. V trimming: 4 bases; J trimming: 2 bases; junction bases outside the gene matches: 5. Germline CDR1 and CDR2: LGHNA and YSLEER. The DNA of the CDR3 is TGCGCCAGCAGCCGAGTAGCGGGGACCACAGATACGCAGTATTTT. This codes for CASSRVAGTTDTQYF.

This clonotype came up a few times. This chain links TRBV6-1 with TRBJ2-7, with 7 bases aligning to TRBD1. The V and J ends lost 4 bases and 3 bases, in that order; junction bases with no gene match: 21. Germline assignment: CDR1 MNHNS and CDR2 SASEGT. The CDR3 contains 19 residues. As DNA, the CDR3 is TGTGCCAGCAGTGGATTCGACAGGGCCCACCTACCTCCGGGCTACGAGCAGTACTTC. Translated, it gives CASSGFDRAHLPPGYEQYF.

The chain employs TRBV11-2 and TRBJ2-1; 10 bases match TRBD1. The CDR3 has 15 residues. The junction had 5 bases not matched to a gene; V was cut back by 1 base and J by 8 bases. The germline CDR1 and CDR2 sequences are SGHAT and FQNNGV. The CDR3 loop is CASSLGDRGHHEQFF. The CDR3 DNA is TGTGCCAGCAGCTTAGGGGACAGGGGTCACCATGAGCAGTTCTTC.

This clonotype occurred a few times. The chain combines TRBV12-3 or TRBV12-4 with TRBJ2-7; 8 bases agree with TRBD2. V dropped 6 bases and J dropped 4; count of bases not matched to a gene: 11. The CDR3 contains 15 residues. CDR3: CASSWAAGEGYEQYF. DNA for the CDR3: TGTGCCAGCAGCTGGGCAGCGGGAGAAGGATACGAGCAGTACTTC.

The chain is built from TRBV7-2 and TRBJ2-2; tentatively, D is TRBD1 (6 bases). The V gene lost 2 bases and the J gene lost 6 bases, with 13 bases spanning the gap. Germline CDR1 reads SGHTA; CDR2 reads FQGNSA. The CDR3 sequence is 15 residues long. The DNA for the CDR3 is TGTGCCAGCAGCTTATATACAGGGTTCGCCGGGGAGCTGTTTTTT. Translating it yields CASSLYTGFAGELFF.